This TCR beta chain originates from a study of blood T cell repertoires in COVID-19. The CDR3 has 16 residues. V lost 6 bases to trimming and J lost 1 base, with 16 bases between them. Germline V gene sequence: CDR1 MNHEY, CDR2 SVGEGT. Profiling relied on immunoSEQ multiplex PCR, and the TCRdb table lists in-frame clones only, not all of them. In the table there are some 56,000 clones, 81% of which are singletons. This chain connects TRBV6-2 or TRBV6-3 to TRBJ1-3, with D maybe TRBD1 (6 bases). The sequencing input was peripheral blood. This clonotype originated in a woman of 80 years or more with active or convalescent COVID-19. CDR3 sequence reads: CASSRRDTRSGNTIYF. In DNA, the CDR3 is TGTGCCAGCAGCAGACGGGACACCAGATCTGGAAACACCATATATTTT.